This is a list of T cell receptor beta chains from one sample in a study of CD8 T cells in ankylosing spondylitis. TCRdb redid the calling of the 5' RACE reads with MiXCR, one entry per CDR3 protein. The sample records approximately 250,000 distinct CDR3 sequences, about 10% being singletons. The sample was blood, either unsorted or a sorted T cell fraction (not recorded which). Receptor source: a male donor with ankylosing spondylitis or in good health (not recorded which). Both conserved end residues are part of each CDR3. Each record gives: clone size, J gene, V gene, D gene, CDR3 DNA, CDR3 protein. D genes are given only for firm matches. Size tells how often a clone was seen (once, few, many) or the class of an expanded clone, and some rows leave it out.

- TRBJ2-7 TRBV2 - TGTGCCGGCAGTGAAGCCTCCTACGAGCAGTACTTC CAGSEASYEQYF
many TRBJ1-2 TRBV6-5 - TGTGCCAGCAGTTACGGACAGAACTATGGCTACACCTTC CASSYGQNYGYTF
many TRBJ1-4 TRBV2 - TGTGCCAGCTGTAGGGAGGTGGGAAACGAAAAACTGTTTTTT CASCREVGNEKLFF
- TRBJ1-4 TRBV10-3 - TGTGCCATCAGTGGGGCCGCCGGGGCTGAAAAACTGTTTTTT CAISGAAGAEKLFF
- TRBJ2-3 TRBV10-3 - TGTGCCATCAGTGAGGCTTCAACAGATACGCAGTATTTT CAISEASTDTQYF
many TRBJ2-1 TRBV4-2 TRBD1 TGTGCCAGCAGCCTAGAGACAGGGTCTAATGAGCAGTTCTTC CASSLETGSNEQFF
many TRBJ2-3 TRBV7-6 - TGTGCCAGCAGCTTAGGCCCCTCCAACCTTCCTGGGATGGCGCAGTATTTT CASSLGPSNLPGMAQYF
many TRBJ2-1 TRBV29-1 - TGCAGCGTTGAGTCCCCCATTGACTACAATGAGCAGTTCTTC CSVESPIDYNEQFF
- TRBJ1-5 TRBV11-3 - TGTGCCAGCAGCCCAGAGGACAGTCCAGTTTATAGCAATCAGCCCCAGCATTTT CASSPEDSPVYSNQPQHF
many TRBJ1-2 TRBV7-8 - TGTGCCAGCAGCTTAGAAGGCCAGGGCTATGGCTACACCTTC CASSLEGQGYGYTF
- TRBJ1-1 TRBV7-9 - TGTGCCAGCAGCTCAGGGTGGGGGAACACTGAAGCTTTCTTT CASSSGWGNTEAFF
many TRBJ2-7 TRBV5-1 - TGCGCCAGCAGCTCCCCCCCGAGGTCCTACGAGCAGTACTTC CASSSPPRSYEQYF
many TRBJ1-5 TRBV5-1 TRBD1 TGCGCCAGCAGCTTGGGGACAGGGACGAGGGATCAGCCCCAGCATTTT CASSLGTGTRDQPQHF
many TRBJ2-3 TRBV20-1 - TGCAGTGCTAGTCGGGAAATCCCGCAGTATTTT CSASREIPQYF
many TRBJ2-3 TRBV5-1 TRBD1 TGCGCCAGCAGCAAGACAGGGGCAGATACGCAGTATTTT CASSKTGADTQYF
many TRBJ1-1 TRBV19 - TGTGCCAGTACTAAGGGCAGGAACACTGAAGCTTTCTTT CASTKGRNTEAFF
- TRBJ2-2 TRBV11-2 - TGTGCCAGCAGCTTAGTCCCGGCAGACACCGGGGAGCTGTTTTTT CASSLVPADTGELFF
many TRBJ1-1 TRBV7-2 TRBD1 TGTGCCAGCAGCCCGTTCGGGGACAGTCACACTGAAGCTTTCTTT CASSPFGDSHTEAFF
many TRBJ2-1 TRBV20-1 - TGCAGTGCTAGAGAGGCCCCCAGCGGAGGGGCGAATGAGCAGTTCTTC CSAREAPSGGANEQFF
- TRBJ1-5 TRBV7-2 - TGTGCCAGCAGCCATAAGGTGGGGGGCAATCAGCCCCAGCATTTT CASSHKVGGNQPQHF
many TRBJ2-1 TRBV7-8 TRBD2 TGTGCCAGCAGCTTACTCGCTAGCGGGGGTGAGCAGTTCTTC CASSLLASGGEQFF
many TRBJ2-3 TRBV10-1 - TGCGCCAGCAGCCGGGGTCTCCGAGATACGCAGTATTTT CASSRGLRDTQYF
- TRBJ2-5 TRBV5-1 TRBD1 TGCGCCAGCAGCGGACGGGACAGTTTACAAGAGACCCAGTACTTC CASSGRDSLQETQYF
- TRBJ2-1 TRBV21-1 - TGTGCCAGCAGCAAATACTTTGTAGCGGGAGTTGACTACAATGAGCAGTTCTTC CASSKYFVAGVDYNEQFF
many TRBJ2-1 TRBV12-3/TRBV12-4 - TGTGCCAGCACCCTGGACCGGGGTTACAATGAGCAGTTCTTC CASTLDRGYNEQFF
few TRBJ2-1 TRBV6-2/TRBV6-3 TRBD2 TGTGCCAGCAGGACGGGACTAGCGGGGACCTACAATGAGCAGTTCTTC CASRTGLAGTYNEQFF
- TRBJ2-1 TRBV4-2 - TGTGCCAGCAGCCCGTCCACGGACTCCTACAATGAGCAGTTCTTC CASSPSTDSYNEQFF
few TRBJ2-4 TRBV10-2 - TGCGCCAGCGGGGCAGGGAACCAAAACATTCAGTACTTC CASGAGNQNIQYF
few TRBJ1-1 TRBV12-3/TRBV12-4 - TGTGCCAGCAGACGAAAGGCGAACACTGAAGCTTTCTTT CASRRKANTEAFF
many TRBJ1-5 TRBV29-1 - TGCAGCGTTGAAGTTCAGCGAGATCAGCCCCAGCATTTT CSVEVQRDQPQHF
many TRBJ1-1 TRBV12-3/TRBV12-4 - TGTGCCAGCAGTTTAGGAGGGACGAACACTGAAGCTTTCTTT CASSLGGTNTEAFF
many TRBJ2-4 TRBV10-3 - TGTGCCATCAGTGAAGACAGGAGTGTAGCCAAAAACATTCAGTACTTC CAISEDRSVAKNIQYF
few TRBJ2-5 TRBV7-2 TRBD1 TGTGCCAGCAGCTACGTATTGGGACAGCAGGAGACCCAGTACTTC CASSYVLGQQETQYF
many TRBJ2-7 TRBV6-5 TRBD1 TGTGCCAGCAGTTACGGGACCCACAGGGGCGAGCAGTACTTC CASSYGTHRGEQYF
many TRBJ1-5 TRBV10-3 - TGTGCCATCAGTGAGGAAGGGGGGGCCACGAATCAGCCCCAGCATTTT CAISEEGGATNQPQHF
many TRBJ2-7 TRBV15 - TGTGCCACCAGCCGCTACGTCGGGCAGGACGAGCAGTACTTC CATSRYVGQDEQYF
many TRBJ1-3 TRBV14 - TGTGCCAGCAGCCAAGATGCGGGGAAAGGAAACACCATATATTTT CASSQDAGKGNTIYF
many TRBJ2-1 TRBV28 - TGTGCCAGCACCCAATACCTCGGGGCGGGCAATGAGCAGTTCTTC CASTQYLGAGNEQFF
many TRBJ2-7 TRBV5-1 - TGCGCCAGCAGCCCCTCAGACCCTGGCGAGCAGTACTTC CASSPSDPGEQYF
- TRBJ2-3 TRBV7-9 TRBD2 TGTGCCAGCAGTCGACTAGCGGGAGTAATCACAGATACGCAGTATTTT CASSRLAGVITDTQYF
many TRBJ2-7 TRBV7-9 - TGTGCCAGCAGAGGCTTGAGAGGCTACGAGCAGTACTTC CASRGLRGYEQYF
- TRBJ2-7 TRBV4-1 TRBD1 TGCGCCAGCAGCCATGGGGGGATAACAACAGGGGGGCACGAGCAGTACTTC CASSHGGITTGGHEQYF
many TRBJ1-3 TRBV6-1 - TGTGCCAGCAGCACTACACGATCGGGAAACACCATATATTTT CASSTTRSGNTIYF
few TRBJ2-1 TRBV4-2 - TGTGCCAGCAGCCAAGAAGGGAGAAACCCGACCTACAATGAGCAGTTCTTC CASSQEGRNPTYNEQFF
- TRBJ1-4 TRBV20-1 - TGCAGTGCGAGGTCGGGTGAAAAACTGTTTTTT CSARSGEKLFF
many TRBJ2-3 TRBV29-1 TRBD2 TGCAGCGGGACTAGCGGGGGGGCCCGCACAGATACGCAGTATTTT CSGTSGGARTDTQYF
many TRBJ2-3 TRBV4-2 - TGTGCCAGCAGCCCCGTTTTGGGGGAGGGCACAGATACGCAGTATTTT CASSPVLGEGTDTQYF
- TRBJ2-3 TRBV6-5 TRBD2 TGTGCCAGCAGTTACGGGGGGGTTGCAGATACGCAGTATTTT CASSYGGVADTQYF
many TRBJ2-1 TRBV3-1 - TGTGCCAGCAGCCAAGGACCCCGGCCCCCTAATGAGCAGTTCTTC CASSQGPRPPNEQFF
few TRBJ2-7 TRBV6-2/TRBV6-3 - TGTGCCAGCAGTTACCGCCCAGGCGCCAGGACCTACGAGCAGTACTTC CASSYRPGARTYEQYF
few TRBJ1-2 TRBV29-1 TRBD1 TGCAGCGCCGCTAAGGGACAGGGGGCCGACTATGGCTACACCTTC CSAAKGQGADYGYTF
many TRBJ2-1 TRBV20-1 TRBD2 TGCAGTGTCTCTTCGGGACTAGCGGGGGTGAATGAGCAGTTCTTC CSVSSGLAGVNEQFF
many TRBJ2-7 TRBV5-5 - TGTGCCAGCAGCTTGGCCGGGGCCTCCTACGAGCAGTACTTC CASSLAGASYEQYF
many TRBJ2-1 TRBV27 - TGTGCCAGCAGTTTTGGCAGCTACAATGAGCAGTTCTTC CASSFGSYNEQFF
many TRBJ2-5 TRBV3-1 - TGTGCCAGCAGCCAAGACGAGTACCAAGAGACCCAGTACTTC CASSQDEYQETQYF